This T cell receptor (beta chain) was captured in a study of OX40 agonist ivuxolimab in advanced cancers. Study-level background: Administration of intravenous ivuxolimab to patients occurred every 2 weeks at 0.01 to 10 mg/kg. Regarding the study as a whole: Expanded clones tended on average to be more numerous among CD8+ T cells than CD4+. Low normalized T-cell clonal expansion also characterized some of the nonresponders.

Profiled with immunoSEQ multiplex PCR; TCRdb holds only in-frame clones, not every one. The sample yields tens of thousands of clones, around 83% seen once. Concerning this clone itself: The antigen is undetermined.

CDR1 LGHNA and CDR2 YNFKEQ come from the germline V gene. Trimming removed 4 bases from V and 2 bases from J; junction bases left unmatched: 14. This CDR3 has 18 residues. This receptor was obtained from an adult with an advanced solid tumor such as melanoma, head and neck, liver or kidney cancer. The chain has TRBV4-2 and TRBJ2-1; 7 bases are a match to TRBD2. Sequences were derived from CD4+ or CD8+ T cells sorted from blood, sampled in a trial of the OX40 agonist ivuxolimab. The chain's CDR3 is CASSPGWGGAGAYNEQFF. The CDR3 DNA reads TGTGCCAGCAGCCCTGGATGGGGGGGTGCGGGGGCCTACAATGAGCAGTTCTTC.